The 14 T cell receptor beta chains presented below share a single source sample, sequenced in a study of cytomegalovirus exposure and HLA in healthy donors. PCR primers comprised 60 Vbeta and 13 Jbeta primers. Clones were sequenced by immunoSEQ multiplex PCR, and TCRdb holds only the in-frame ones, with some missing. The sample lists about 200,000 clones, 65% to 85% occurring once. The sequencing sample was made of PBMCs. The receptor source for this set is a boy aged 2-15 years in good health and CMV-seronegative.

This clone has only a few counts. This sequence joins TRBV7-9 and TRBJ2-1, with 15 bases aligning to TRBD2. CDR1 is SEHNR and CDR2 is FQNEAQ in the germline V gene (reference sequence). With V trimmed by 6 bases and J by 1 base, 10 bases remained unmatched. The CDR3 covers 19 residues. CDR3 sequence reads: CASRPGLAGGLRSYNEQFF. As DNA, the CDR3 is TGTGCCAGCAGGCCGGGACTAGCGGGGGGCCTGAGGTCCTACAATGAGCAGTTCTTC.

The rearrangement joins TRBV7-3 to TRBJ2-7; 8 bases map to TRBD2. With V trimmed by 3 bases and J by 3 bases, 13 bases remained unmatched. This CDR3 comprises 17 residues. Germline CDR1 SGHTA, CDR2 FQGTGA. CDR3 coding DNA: TGTGCCAGCAGCTTCCAAACCCCCCTGGCGGGGGGCTACGAGCAGTACTTC. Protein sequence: CASSFQTPLAGGYEQYF.

CDR3 sequence reads: CASSQDEGERDNEQFF. The CDR3 bases are TGTGCCAGCAGCCAAGATGAAGGGGAACGGGACAATGAGCAGTTCTTC. The genes are TRBV14 and TRBJ2-1; tentative D call: TRBD1 (5 bases). Trimming removed 0 bases at V and 5 bases at J, with 14 bases between. CDR3 length: 16 residues. Germline V lookup: CDR1 SGHDN, CDR2 FVKESK.

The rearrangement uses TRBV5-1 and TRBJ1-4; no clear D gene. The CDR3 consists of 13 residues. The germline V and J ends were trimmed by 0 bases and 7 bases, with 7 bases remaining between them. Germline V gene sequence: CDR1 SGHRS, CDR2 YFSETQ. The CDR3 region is CASSLGAGEKLFF. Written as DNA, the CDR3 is TGCGCCAGCAGCTTGGGGGCAGGTGAAAAACTGTTTTTT.

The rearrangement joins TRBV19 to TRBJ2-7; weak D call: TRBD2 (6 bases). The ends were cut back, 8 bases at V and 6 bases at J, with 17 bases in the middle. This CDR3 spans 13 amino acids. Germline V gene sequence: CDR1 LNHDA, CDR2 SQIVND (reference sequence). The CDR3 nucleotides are TGTGCCAGTGGCCCTGGGGGGTCGTTCGAGCAGTACTTC. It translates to CASGPGGSFEQYF. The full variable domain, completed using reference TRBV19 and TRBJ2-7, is DGGITQSPKYLFRKEGQNVTLSCEQNLNHDAMYWYRQDPGQGLRLIYYSQIVNDFQKGDIAEGYSVSREKKESFPLTVTSAQKNPTAFYLCASGPGGSFEQYFGPGTRLTVT.

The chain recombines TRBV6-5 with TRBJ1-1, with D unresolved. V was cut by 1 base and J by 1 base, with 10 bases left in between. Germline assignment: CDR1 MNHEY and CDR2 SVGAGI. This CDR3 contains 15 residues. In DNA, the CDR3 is TGTGCCAGCAGTTACTGGGCGGGAGGGAACACTGAAGCTTTCTTT. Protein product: CASSYWAGGNTEAFF.

CDR3 in DNA: TGTGCCAGCAGCGTAGCTATGAGCGGGGGGGGAACAGATACGCAGTATTTT. It is translated as CASSVAMSGGGTDTQYF. V and J are TRBV9 and TRBJ2-3; 10 positions agree with TRBD2. In germline, CDR1 is SGDLS, CDR2 YYNGEE. This CDR3 comprises 17 residues. V gave up 0 bases and J gave up 3 bases; unmatched junction bases: 7.

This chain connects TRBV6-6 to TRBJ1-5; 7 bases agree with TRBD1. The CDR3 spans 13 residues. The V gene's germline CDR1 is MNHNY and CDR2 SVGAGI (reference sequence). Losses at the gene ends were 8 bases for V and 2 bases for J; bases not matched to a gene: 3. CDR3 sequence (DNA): TGTGCCAGCTTTGACAGGGGCAATCAGCCCCAGCATTTT. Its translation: CASFDRGNQPQHF.

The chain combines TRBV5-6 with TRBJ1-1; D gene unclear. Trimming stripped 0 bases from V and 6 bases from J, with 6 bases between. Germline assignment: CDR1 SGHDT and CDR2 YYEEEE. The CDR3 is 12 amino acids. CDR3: CASSLGRAEAFF. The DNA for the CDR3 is TGTGCCAGCAGCTTGGGCCGCGCTGAAGCTTTCTTT.

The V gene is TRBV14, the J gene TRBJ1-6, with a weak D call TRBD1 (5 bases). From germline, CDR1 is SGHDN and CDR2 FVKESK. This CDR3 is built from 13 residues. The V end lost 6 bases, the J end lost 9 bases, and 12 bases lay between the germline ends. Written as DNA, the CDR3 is TGTGCCAGCAGTCTGACAGTCCTTTCACCCCTCCACTTT. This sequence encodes CASSLTVLSPLHF.

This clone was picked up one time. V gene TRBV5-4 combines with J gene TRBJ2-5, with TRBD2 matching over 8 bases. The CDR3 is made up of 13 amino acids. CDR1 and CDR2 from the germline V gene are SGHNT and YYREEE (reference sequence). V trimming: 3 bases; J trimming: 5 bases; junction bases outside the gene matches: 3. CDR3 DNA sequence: TGTGCCAGCAGCTCAGGACTAGCTGAGACCCAGTACTTC. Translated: CASSSGLAETQYF.

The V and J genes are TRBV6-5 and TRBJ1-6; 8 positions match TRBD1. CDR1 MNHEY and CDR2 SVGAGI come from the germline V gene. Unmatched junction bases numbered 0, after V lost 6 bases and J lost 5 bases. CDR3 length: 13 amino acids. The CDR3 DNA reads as TGTGCCAGCAGGGACAGGGATAATTCACCCCTCCACTTT. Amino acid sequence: CASRDRDNSPLHF.

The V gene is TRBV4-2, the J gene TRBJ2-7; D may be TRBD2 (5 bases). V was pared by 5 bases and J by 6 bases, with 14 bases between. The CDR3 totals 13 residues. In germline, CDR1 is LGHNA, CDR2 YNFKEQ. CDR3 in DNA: TGTGCCAGCAGCAAACGAGACGCGGGCGAGCAGTACTTC. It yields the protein CASSKRDAGEQYF.

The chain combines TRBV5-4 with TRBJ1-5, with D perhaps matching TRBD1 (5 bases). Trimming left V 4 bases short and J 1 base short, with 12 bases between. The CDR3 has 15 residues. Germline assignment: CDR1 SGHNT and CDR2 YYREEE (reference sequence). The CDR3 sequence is CASSPGRESNQPQHF. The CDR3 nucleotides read TGTGCCAGCAGCCCGGGCAGGGAAAGCAATCAGCCCCAGCATTTT.